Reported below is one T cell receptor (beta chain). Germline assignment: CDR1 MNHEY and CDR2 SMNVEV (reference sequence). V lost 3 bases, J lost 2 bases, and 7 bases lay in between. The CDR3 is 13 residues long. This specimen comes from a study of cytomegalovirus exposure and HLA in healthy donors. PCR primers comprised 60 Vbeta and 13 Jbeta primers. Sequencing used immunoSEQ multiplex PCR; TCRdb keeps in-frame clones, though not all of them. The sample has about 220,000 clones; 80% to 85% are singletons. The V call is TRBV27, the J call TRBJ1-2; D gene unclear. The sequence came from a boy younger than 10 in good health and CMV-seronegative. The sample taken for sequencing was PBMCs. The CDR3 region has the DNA TGTGCCAGCAGTTTCTCGGGAAACTATGGCTACACCTTC. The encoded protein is CASSFSGNYGYTF.